A single sample is the source of the 29 T cell receptor beta chains below, sequenced in a study of blood T cell repertoires in COVID-19 (TCRdb year 2020). Receptor amplification or capture employed the immunoSEQ multiplex PCR assay. In its TCRdb copy, this immuneACCESS table keeps in-frame sequences only and misses some clones. Where compared with another copy, unresolved V genes explain less than half of these, and the others have no known cause. The sample yields over 200,000 clones; approximately 90% were counted once. Of the sample, 4.5% to 5.5% is held by the ten largest clones. Material: peripheral blood. The receptors come from a woman between 40 and 50 years old with acute or convalescent COVID-19.

The V gene is TRBV11-2, the J gene TRBJ1-2; 8 bases agree with TRBD1. This CDR3 has 15 residues. CDR1 and CDR2 from the germline V gene are SGHAT and FQNNGV. The V and J ends lost 5 bases and 6 bases, in that order; junction bases with no gene match: 11. The CDR3 loop is CASSRRAGQVHGYTF. As DNA, the CDR3 is TGTGCCAGCAGCCGTCGCGCGGGACAGGTCCATGGCTACACCTTC.

The chain recombines TRBV19 with TRBJ1-5; 7 positions match TRBD1. The CDR3 is made up of 15 amino acids. Germline CDR1 and CDR2: LNHDA and SQIVND (reference sequence). Trimming at V came to 7 bases and at J to 0 bases, leaving 6 bases not matched to a gene. CDR3 amino acids: CASTYRGYSNQPQHF. For the CDR3, the DNA is TGTGCCAGTACCTACAGGGGTTATAGCAATCAGCCCCAGCATTTT.

The chain has TRBV29-1 and TRBJ2-3; TRBD1 matches at 7 bases. With 6 bases clipped from V and 6 bases from J, the junction kept 6 bases outside the gene matches. Germline assignment: CDR1 SQVTM and CDR2 ANQGSEA. This CDR3 has 12 residues. The CDR3 DNA sequence: TGCAGCGTGAGGACAGGCCGCGATACGCAGTATTTT. Encoded protein: CSVRTGRDTQYF.

The chain has TRBV3-1 (or the pseudogene TRBV3-2) and TRBJ1-1, with TRBD1 identical over 7 bases. Germline V gene data show CDR1 as LGHDT and CDR2 as YNNKEL (reference sequence). The ends lost 4 bases at V and 5 bases at J; junction bases unmatched: 13. The CDR3 spans 16 residues. The CDR3: CASSRIQTGRGTEAFF. CDR3 DNA sequence: TGTGCCAGCAGCCGGATCCAGACAGGGCGAGGGACTGAAGCTTTCTTT.

J is TRBJ1-5 and V is TRBV2, with D possibly matching TRBD1 (5 bases). V shed 6 bases and J shed 0 bases, with 12 bases lying between them. This CDR3 has 15 amino acids. Per germline, CDR1 SNHLY and CDR2 FYNNEI. CDR3 bases: TGTGCCAGCAGAGTTGAACAGGTTAGCAATCAGCCCCAGCATTTT. Translated: CASRVEQVSNQPQHF. The variable domain in full, completed from reference TRBV2 and TRBJ1-5, reads EPEVTQTPSHQVTQMGQEVILRCVPISNHLYFYWYRQILGQKVEFLVSFYNNEISEKSEIFDDQFSVERPDGSNFTLKIRSTKLEDSAMYFCASRVEQVSNQPQHFGDGTRLSIL.

The CDR3, as DNA: TGTGCCAGCAGCCAAGCGGGGTACAGCTACACCTTC. It yields the protein CASSQAGYSYTF. The rearrangement uses TRBV14 and TRBJ1-2; D gene ambiguous. Between the trimmed V and J ends, which lost 1 base and 9 bases, there was a span of 9 bases. Germline CDR1 is SGHDN and CDR2 is FVKESK. This CDR3 region has 12 residues. Complete variable domain (other parts from reference TRBV14 and TRBJ1-2): EAGVTQFPSHSVIEKGQTVTLRCDPISGHDNLYWYRRVMGKEIKFLLHFVKESKQDESGMPNNRFLAERTGGTYSTLKVQPAELEDSGVYFCASSQAGYSYTFGSGTRLTVV.

This clone was recorded only once. This chain uses TRBV7-3 with TRBJ1-1; D uncertain. CDR1 and CDR2 (germline): SGHTA, FQGTGA. Trimming pared 3 bases from V and 1 base from J, leaving 6 bases between. The CDR3 spans 13 residues. The DNA for the CDR3 is TGTGCCAGCAGCTTCCAGGCGAACACTGAAGCTTTCTTT. It translates to CASSFQANTEAFF.

This chain joins TRBV5-1 and TRBJ2-6; D is undetermined. Germline-derived CDR1 and CDR2 are SGHRS and YFSETQ. CDR3 length: 15 residues. V was cut by 2 bases and J by 0 bases, with 6 bases left in between. CDR3 loop: CASSFSNSGANVLTF. As DNA, the CDR3 is TGCGCCAGCAGCTTTTCTAACTCTGGGGCCAACGTCCTGACTTTC.

The chain employs TRBV5-1 and TRBJ1-4, with D possibly TRBD1 on 5 matching bases. From germline, CDR1 is SGHRS and CDR2 YFSETQ. The CDR3 length is 15 residues. Trimming took off 4 bases at V and 6 bases at J, with 16 bases between the two ends. The CDR3 region has the DNA TGCGCCAGCAGCCCGGGGCCACGGGAGGATGAAAAACTGTTTTTT. As protein: CASSPGPREDEKLFF.

The V call is TRBV3-1 (or the pseudogene TRBV3-2), the J call TRBJ1-1; 8 bases align to TRBD1. The germline CDR1 and CDR2 sequences are LGHDT and YNNKEL (reference sequence). The V gene end was trimmed by 4 bases and the J gene end by 1 base; junction bases not matched to a gene: 11. CDR3 length equals 17 residues. CDR3 residues: CASSPPGQGRRNTEAFF. In nucleotides, the CDR3 is TGTGCCAGCAGCCCGCCTGGACAGGGTCGGAGGAACACTGAAGCTTTCTTT.

The V and J genes are TRBV5-8 and TRBJ1-5; a weak D match, TRBD1 (6 bases). V was trimmed by 0 bases and J by 4 bases, leaving 8 bases between them. The CDR3 is made up of 14 amino acids. Germline CDR1 reads SGHTS; CDR2 reads YDEGEE. The CDR3 here is CASSLGQENQPQHF. In nucleotides, the CDR3 is TGTGCCAGCAGCTTGGGACAGGAAAATCAGCCCCAGCATTTT.

This chain connects TRBV5-1 to TRBJ2-1; the D gene is possibly TRBD2 (7 bases). Germline assignment: CDR1 SGHRS and CDR2 YFSETQ. Trimming stripped 0 bases from V and 5 bases from J, with 12 bases between. The length of the CDR3 is 15 residues. The CDR3, as DNA: TGCGCCAGCAGCTTGGGGCGGGGGCGAAACAATGAGCAGTTCTTC. As protein: CASSLGRGRNNEQFF.

V and J are TRBV14 and TRBJ1-2; 7 bases are a match to TRBD1. The trim removed 4 bases at V and 6 bases at J, leaving 5 bases unmatched. This CDR3 has 13 amino acids. Germline lookup yields CDR1 SGHDN and CDR2 FVKESK. DNA for the CDR3: TGTGCCAGCAGCCTCGGAGGGGGCGATGGCTACACCTTC. This gives the protein CASSLGGGDGYTF.

The chain is built from TRBV19 and TRBJ2-3, with 10 bases matching TRBD1. This CDR3 spans 14 amino acids. In germline, CDR1 is LNHDA, CDR2 SQIVND (reference sequence). The J segment lost 4 bases and the V segment lost 8 bases, leaving 6 bases of the junction unmatched. CDR3 in DNA: TGTGCCAGTGAGGACAGGGGGGGCGCAGATACGCAGTATTTT. Its protein is CASEDRGGADTQYF.

Details on this clone: Other nucleotide sequences from this sample produce the same CDR3. The chain joins TRBV18 to TRBJ2-1; D is possibly TRBD2 (5 bases). Between the trimmed V and J ends, which lost 1 base and 0 bases, there was a span of 7 bases. The germline CDR1 and CDR2 sequences are KGHSH and LQKENI. The CDR3 runs to 15 residues. CDR3 region: CASSPQGGSYNEQFF. For the CDR3, the DNA is TGTGCCAGCTCACCACAAGGAGGCTCCTACAATGAGCAGTTCTTC.

The chain links TRBV2 to TRBJ1-5; 7 nucleotides align to TRBD1. The germline V gene has CDR1 SNHLY and CDR2 FYNNEI. There are 15 residues in the CDR3. V was clipped by 6 bases and J by 1 base; unmatched bases: 6. The DNA for the CDR3 is TGTGCCAGCAGCTTACAGGGGAACAGCAATCAGCCCCAGCATTTT. This encodes CASSLQGNSNQPQHF.

The V call is TRBV5-6, the J call TRBJ2-3; D perhaps matches TRBD2 (6 bases). This CDR3 is 14 amino acids long. Germline V gene sequence: CDR1 SGHDT, CDR2 YYEEEE. V gave up 0 bases and J gave up 4 bases, with 9 bases separating them. This chain's CDR3 is CASSLGAGPDTQYF. The CDR3 DNA reads TGTGCCAGCAGCTTGGGCGCGGGACCAGATACGCAGTATTTT.

The chain's CDR3 is CASSLEGRGQETQYF. As DNA, the CDR3 is TGTGCCAGCAGCTTAGAGGGCAGGGGCCAAGAGACCCAGTACTTC. The chain is built from TRBV13 and TRBJ2-5, with D perhaps TRBD1 (6 bases). The CDR3 has 15 amino acids. V was clipped by 1 base and J by 1 base, with 10 bases between them. The germline gives CDR1 PRHDT, CDR2 FYEKMQ (reference sequence).

This clone came up a few times. This sequence joins TRBV19 and TRBJ1-1; perhaps TRBD1 as D (6 bases). This CDR3 is built from 16 residues. In germline, CDR1 is LNHDA, CDR2 SQIVND (reference sequence). Deletions cut 4 bases from V and 6 bases from J, with 21 bases between. The CDR3 bases are TGTGCCAGTAGTACCATCCAGGTGGGGGCTGGGGCTGAAGCTTTCTTT. It yields the protein CASSTIQVGAGAEAFF.

Only one count was recorded for this clone. The V gene is TRBV7-2, the J gene TRBJ2-2; D not resolved. Germline V gene data show CDR1 as SGHTA and CDR2 as FQGNSA. This CDR3 is 12 amino acids long. V lost 5 bases, J lost 3 bases, and 4 bases lay in between. CDR3 residues: CASSPDTGELFF. CDR3 bases: TGTGCCAGCAGCCCCGACACCGGGGAGCTGTTTTTT. Complete variable domain (other parts from reference TRBV7-2 and TRBJ2-2): GAGVSQSPSNKVTEKGKDVELRCDPISGHTALYWYRQSLGQGLEFLIYFQGNSAPDKSGLPSDRFSAERTGGSVSTLTIQRTQQEDSAVYLCASSPDTGELFFGEGSRLTVL.

This chain joins TRBV5-4 and TRBJ2-3, with a tentative D call TRBD2 (5 bases). Germline loops: CDR1 SGHNT, CDR2 YYREEE (reference sequence). There are 13 residues in the CDR3. V dropped 3 bases and J dropped 1 base, with 6 bases sitting between them. DNA of the CDR3: TGTGCCAGCAGCTCCGGGGGCACAGATACGCAGTATTTT. As protein: CASSSGGTDTQYF. Full variable domain (outside the CDR3, taken from reference TRBV5-4 and TRBJ2-3): ETGVTQSPTHLIKTRGQQVTLRCSSQSGHNTVSWYQQALGQGPQFIFQYYREEENGRGNFPPRFSGLQFPNYSSELNVNALELDDSALYLCASSSGGTDTQYFGPGTRLTVL.

The gene calls are TRBV5-4 and TRBJ2-3, with a tentative D call TRBD2 (6 bases). The germline gives CDR1 SGHNT, CDR2 YYREEE (reference sequence). Trimming stripped 4 bases from V and 6 bases from J, with 9 bases between. The CDR3 sequence is 12 residues long. CDR3 residues: CASSRGVDTQYF. Here the CDR3 DNA reads TGTGCCAGCAGCCGCGGGGTGGATACGCAGTATTTT.

The chain uses TRBV10-3 and TRBJ1-2; D not certain. There are 15 residues in the CDR3. The germline V and J ends were trimmed by 3 bases and 1 base, with 12 bases remaining between them. CDR1 ENHRY and CDR2 SYGVKD come from the germline V gene. The CDR3 here is CAISELSDFNYGYTF. CDR3 DNA sequence: TGTGCCATCAGTGAATTGAGTGATTTTAACTATGGCTACACCTTC.

Remarks on this clone: At one end the junction does not follow the germline gene, possibly because of a read error. The chain couples TRBV9 to TRBJ2-2; D uncertain. This CDR3 is built from 13 residues. Germline V gene lookup returns CDR1 SGDLS and CDR2 YYNGEE. DNA of the CDR3: TGTGTCAGCAGCGTAGATCTCACCGGGGAGCTGTTTTTT. Translated: CVSSVDLTGELFF.

J is TRBJ1-1 and V is TRBV7-9, with D perhaps matching TRBD1 (5 bases). Per germline, CDR1 SEHNR and CDR2 FQNEAQ (reference sequence). The CDR3 loop spans 15 amino acids. V lost 5 bases, J lost 3 bases, and 16 bases lay in between. As DNA, the CDR3 is TGTGCCAGCAGCCAATTCACGCAGGGTCACACTGAAGCTTTCTTT. Residues: CASSQFTQGHTEAFF.

This chain links TRBV13 with TRBJ2-2, with TRBD2 matching over 7 bases. Germline V CDR1 and CDR2: PRHDT, FYEKMQ (reference sequence). The V gene end was trimmed by 6 bases and the J gene end by 11 bases; junction bases not matched to a gene: 12. CDR3 length equals 14 residues. The CDR3 sequence is CASSYSGSPSELFF. The CDR3 coding sequence is TGTGCCAGCAGTTATAGCGGGTCACCTTCAGAGCTGTTTTTT.

The V gene is TRBV6-5, the J gene TRBJ2-7, with D perhaps matching TRBD2 (6 bases). V was shortened by 2 bases and J by 5 bases, with 7 bases between the two germline ends. From germline, CDR1 is MNHEY and CDR2 SVGAGI. The CDR3 runs to 12 residues. CDR3 in amino acids: CASSYPGDEQYV. CDR3 DNA: TGTGCCAGCAGTTACCCGGGAGACGAGCAGTACGTC.

The V call is TRBV3-1 (or the pseudogene TRBV3-2), the J call TRBJ2-5, with a weak D call TRBD2 (5 bases). This CDR3 has 13 residues. Between the trimmed V and J ends, which lost 4 bases and 0 bases, there was a span of 6 bases. Per germline, CDR1 LGHDT and CDR2 YNNKEL (reference sequence). In DNA form, the CDR3 reads TGTGCCAGCAGCCCGGGGTACCAAGAGACCCAGTACTTC. It specifies CASSPGYQETQYF.

This clone was counted a single time. The chain is built from TRBV6-4 and TRBJ2-2; no reliable D call. This CDR3 has 14 residues. Germline V gene lookup returns CDR1 MRHNA and CDR2 SNTAGT. V was cut by 4 bases and J by 7 bases, with 13 bases left in between. Written as DNA, the CDR3 is TGTGCCAGCAGTGGCCCCCGACAACTCGGGGAGCTGTTTTTT. The encoded protein is CASSGPRQLGELFF.